This T cell receptor beta chain was identified in a study of cytomegalovirus exposure and HLA in healthy donors. In the PCR, 60 Vbeta and 13 Jbeta primers were used. The data were produced by immunoSEQ multiplex PCR, yet TCRdb's version contains in-frame clones alone and is incomplete. The sample holds approximately 200,000 clones, 84% seen once. CDR3 length equals 15 residues. Trimming left V 0 bases short and J 3 bases short, with 7 bases between. The germline gives CDR1 SGHRS, CDR2 YFSETQ. This receptor was obtained from a boy aged 10-17 years in good health and CMV-seronegative. Sequencing was performed on PBMCs. The V call is TRBV5-1, the J call TRBJ1-6; weak D call: TRBD1 (5 bases). This CDR3 is CASSLGQHYNSPLHF. In DNA form, the CDR3 reads TGCGCCAGCAGCTTGGGACAGCACTATAATTCACCCCTCCACTTT.